A single T cell receptor (beta chain) is shown here with its context. TCRdb's table, derived via immunoSEQ multiplex PCR, lists solely in-frame clones and lacks some. The repertoire includes about 12,000 clones, roughly 77% of them detected once, and around 15% sits in the top ten. Germline V gives CDR1 WSHSY, CDR2 SAAADI. The CDR3 covers 15 residues. V was trimmed by 4 bases and J by 0 bases, leaving 10 bases between them. This record belongs to a study of OX40 agonist ivuxolimab in advanced cancers. The starting material was CD4+ or CD8+ T cells sorted from blood, obtained in a trial of the OX40 agonist ivuxolimab. The clonotype was recovered from an adult with an advanced solid tumor such as melanoma, head and neck, liver or kidney cancer. J is TRBJ2-4 and V is TRBV10-2; D possibly matches TRBD1 or TRBD2 (7 bases each). Written as DNA, the CDR3 is TGCGCCAGCAGTGGGGAGGGGGCAGCCAAAAACATTCAGTACTTC. As protein: CASSGEGAAKNIQYF.